The T cell receptor (beta chain) described here comes from a study of blood T cell repertoires in COVID-19. Overall study context: Samples taken during acute and convalescent COVID-19 were collected in the United States, Italy and Spain. PBMCs, B-cell-depleted T cells, or T cells were the source of the cDNA or gDNA that made up the material.

The V end was cut by 2 bases, the J end by 4 bases, with 11 bases between. Germline V CDR1 and CDR2: LGHNA, YNFKEQ. The CDR3 runs to 15 residues. Original handling: Estimation of nucleated cell counts was performed using reference gene primer amplification. Sequenced by immunoSEQ multiplex PCR; TCRdb stores in-frame clones only, minus some. V, J and clone size derive from that table, while D and trimming were established from the DNA sequence. The sample has some 100,000 clones, 75% to 90% seen once. The TCR comes from a human donor in a cohort sampled during active COVID-19. The sequenced sample consisted of peripheral blood. This chain joins TRBV4-2 and TRBJ2-2; TRBD1 is a possible D gene (5 bases). The CDR3 DNA reads as TGTGCCAGCAGCCAATCCGGTGGGGCCACCGGGGAGCTGTTTTTT. Its translation is CASSQSGGATGELFF.